The rows below give T cell receptor beta chains drawn from one sample of a study of T cells in Graves' hyperthyroidism and ophthalmopathy. TCRdb re-analysed the multiplex PCR reads in MiXCR, keeping a single row per CDR3 protein. The table includes a few hundred thousand distinct CDR3 sequences, over 12% detected once. The specimen was blood. The receptors shown here come from a woman aged 60-75 years with Graves' ophthalmopathy. Each CDR3 is given with its conserved first and last residue. A D gene is named only where the DNA matches it firmly.

>TRBV9|TRBD2
CASSETSGRDGELFF
>TRBV18|.
CASSLFKGNYNEQFF
>TRBV6-1|.
CASKRDPGDTEAFF
>TRBV6-1|.
CASSRGGYGDTIYF
>TRBV4-2|.
CASSQVGPDRETQYF
>TRBV3-1|TRBD2
CASSPSGTSGGTNTQYF
>TRBV4-1|.
CASSQVGVDEKLFF
>TRBV28|.
CASRGPRTNVGDTQYF
>TRBV13|TRBD1
CASSSTGETNNIQYF
>TRBV28|TRBD2
CASSLGRLAGGGKNEQFF
>TRBV28|.
CASTLSGGNQPQHF
>TRBV24-1|.
CATSDGGIGNQPQHF
>TRBV28|.
CASSLLTPGELFF
>TRBV6-5|.
CASSYARGAGNTIYF
>TRBV7-8|.
CASRGGGSDEAFF
>TRBV28|.
CASSSLPYGTNEQFF
>TRBV7-9|TRBD1
CASSAGQEMNTEAFF
>TRBV25-1|.
CASEVWPGELFF
>TRBV28|TRBD1
CASTSRQGRGGYTF
>TRBV7-9|TRBD1
CASSLAGGDRAREQFF
>TRBV11-2|TRBD2
CASSRGLAGGPGQETQYF
>TRBV3-1|.
CASSQDGSLSPLHF
>TRBV9|.
CASSVSAGSGATQYF
>TRBV6-2/TRBV6-3|.
CASNEAPFNEQFF
>TRBV7-9|.
CASSYSGDPYEQYF
>TRBV27|.
CASSQTGPVYEQYF
>TRBV20-1|TRBD1
CSARDREGAGNTIYF
>TRBV7-6|.
CASSDLRAGSNYGYTF
>TRBV7-8|TRBD1
CASSPGLTGGYEQYF
>TRBV5-1|.
CASSLLPKNTGELFF
>TRBV6-9|.
CASRSHSGGSYNEQFF
>TRBV20-1|.
CSASPGVGAERFTEAFF
>TRBV6-1|.
CASSPLDTQYF
>TRBV19|.
CASSMRVGDNSPLHF
>TRBV24-1|TRBD2
CATSDLWSSGSYNEQFF
>TRBV2|.
CASSSGSEQETQYF
>TRBV24-1|TRBD1
CATRDREGQPQHF
>TRBV20-1|.
CSARDRRQRLRTEAFF
>TRBV5-5|.
CASSLGVSRGDEQYF
>TRBV18|.
CVSSPTGGDNEQFF
>TRBV20-1|TRBD1
CSASEGVGTGGDEQYF
>TRBV7-2|.
CASSPGLGPYEQYF